Presented here are 18 T cell receptor beta chains from one specimen sequenced in a study of cytomegalovirus exposure and HLA in healthy donors. PCR amplification relied on 60 Vbeta primers (plus 13 Jbeta primers). Produced via immunoSEQ multiplex PCR; TCRdb's table is partial and in-frame only. Found here are about 140,000 clones, 88% of them singletons; the top ten hold roughly 0.53%. Sequenced: PBMCs. All receptors come from a woman aged 40 to 55 in good health and CMV-seronegative.

The V and J genes are TRBV11-3 and TRBJ2-3; D call uncertain. V lost 1 base and J 0 bases, leaving 17 bases between the germline ends. This CDR3 is built from 18 residues. Germline V gene sequence: CDR1 SGHNT, CDR2 YENEEA. Here the CDR3 reads CASSLGHVSKPSTDTQYF. As DNA, the CDR3 is TGTGCCAGCAGCTTAGGCCACGTCTCCAAGCCCAGCACAGATACGCAGTATTTT.

This clone was recorded once. The J gene is TRBJ2-5, the V gene TRBV7-9; tentatively, D is TRBD2 (5 bases). The V and J ends lost 3 bases and 1 base respectively, with 9 bases between them. Germline V gives CDR1 SEHNR, CDR2 FQNEAQ (reference sequence). CDR3 length: 14 amino acids. This CDR3 reads CASSFRSGQETQYF. CDR3 nucleotide sequence: TGTGCCAGCAGCTTTAGGAGCGGCCAAGAGACCCAGTACTTC.

The J gene is TRBJ2-7, the V gene TRBV5-4; no clear D gene. The germline V gene has CDR1 SGHNT and CDR2 YYREEE (reference sequence). This CDR3 spans 13 amino acids. V dropped 10 bases and J dropped 1 base, with 15 bases sitting between them. This CDR3 is CALGRQGSYEQYF. The DNA for the CDR3 is TGTGCCCTCGGCAGGCAAGGATCCTACGAGCAGTACTTC. The complete variable domain, with remaining parts taken from reference TRBV5-4 and TRBJ2-7, reads ETGVTQSPTHLIKTRGQQVTLRCSSQSGHNTVSWYQQALGQGPQFIFQYYREEENGRGNFPPRFSGLQFPNYSSELNVNALELDDSALYLCALGRQGSYEQYFGPGTRLTVT.

This clone was seen a single time. The V gene is TRBV27, the J gene TRBJ2-1, with 7 bases aligning to TRBD1. The ends lost 5 bases at V and 5 bases at J; junction bases unmatched: 12. CDR3 length: 16 residues. From germline, CDR1 is MNHEY and CDR2 SMNVEV (reference sequence). Here the CDR3 DNA reads TGTGCCAGCAGTACCTACAGGGGCCTAGAAGACAATGAGCAGTTCTTC. Translating gives CASSTYRGLEDNEQFF.

This chain links TRBV28 with TRBJ2-1; 11 nucleotides match TRBD2. J lost 9 bases, V lost 6 bases, and 10 bases had no gene match. The CDR3 sequence is 15 residues long. Germline V gene lookup returns CDR1 MDHEN and CDR2 SYDVKM. The CDR3 protein is CASRGETSGTSEQFF. Here the CDR3 DNA reads TGTGCCAGCAGAGGTGAGACTAGCGGGACGAGTGAGCAGTTCTTC.

The rearrangement uses TRBV7-2 and TRBJ2-7, with 13 bases matching TRBD2. The CDR3 is made up of 18 amino acids. The germline V gene has CDR1 SGHTA and CDR2 FQGNSA. J was trimmed by 5 bases and V by 2 bases; bases with no gene match: 12. Here the CDR3 reads CASSLNGRGTSGTNEQYF. The CDR3 region has the DNA TGTGCCAGCAGCTTAAATGGTAGGGGGACTAGCGGGACAAACGAGCAGTACTTC.

The chain recombines TRBV10-3 with TRBJ1-5, with D unresolved. CDR3 length: 15 residues. The V and J ends lost 2 bases and 0 bases respectively, with 8 bases between them. Germline CDR1 reads ENHRY; CDR2 reads SYGVKD. The CDR3 here is CAISEGLASNQPQHF. The DNA of the CDR3 is TGTGCCATCAGTGAGGGTTTAGCTAGCAATCAGCCCCAGCATTTT.

The J gene is TRBJ2-7, the V gene TRBV9, with 9 bases identical to TRBD1. The CDR3 runs to 18 residues. Unmatched junction bases numbered 17, after V lost 3 bases and J lost 4 bases. Germline V CDR1 and CDR2: SGDLS, YYNGEE. The CDR3 protein is CASSGGTGTRGGSYEQYF. CDR3 sequence (DNA): TGTGCCAGCAGCGGAGGGACAGGGACGAGAGGTGGGTCGTACGAGCAGTACTTC.

Only a few counts were recorded for this clone. The chain joins TRBV7-8 to TRBJ1-1; D remains ambiguous. V was cut by 4 bases and J by 11 bases, with 23 bases left in between. The CDR3 runs to 15 residues. Germline-derived CDR1 and CDR2 are SGHVS and FQNEAQ. The CDR3 DNA follows: TGTGCCAGCAGCTATCCGGGAGCCAGTTCATTCGGGGCTTTCTTT. It codes for CASSYPGASSFGAFF.

V gene TRBV4-2 combines with J gene TRBJ2-7, with a weak D call TRBD1 (5 bases). The CDR3 is made up of 11 amino acids. Germline V lookup: CDR1 LGHNA, CDR2 YNFKEQ. Trimming removed 8 bases from V and 5 bases from J, with 10 bases in between. DNA for the CDR3: TGTGCCAGCCGATTAGGGGACGAGCAGTACTTC. It encodes CASRLGDEQYF.

This chain connects TRBV10-3 to TRBJ1-1, with a possible D match to TRBD1 (6 bases). The V gene's germline CDR1 is ENHRY and CDR2 SYGVKD. With 6 bases removed from V and 4 bases from J, the gap between germline ends came to 21 bases. There are 16 residues in the CDR3. The CDR3 DNA sequence: TGTGCCATCAGGCCCTCTACAGGGAGCGAATTCACTGAAGCTTTCTTT. As protein: CAIRPSTGSEFTEAFF.

The V gene is TRBV27, the J gene TRBJ2-7; TRBD2 agrees at 7 bases. The germline CDR1 and CDR2 sequences are MNHEY and SMNVEV (reference sequence). This CDR3 contains 15 residues. Trimming cost V 6 bases and J 5 bases; bases outside gene matches: 13. The CDR3 sequence is CASRLAPRPLHEQYF. The DNA of the CDR3 is TGTGCCAGCAGACTAGCGCCGCGTCCGTTGCACGAGCAGTACTTC.

In regard to this clone: The junction differs from germline at one of its ends, possibly a read error. The rearrangement links TRBV7-9 to TRBJ1-2; tentative D call: TRBD1 (6 bases). The germline V gene has CDR1 SEHNR and CDR2 FQNEAQ (reference sequence). The CDR3 contains 15 residues. This CDR3 reads CSSSSHRDKNYGYTF. The CDR3 bases are TGTTCCAGCAGCTCCCACCGGGACAAAAACTATGGCTACACCTTC.

This chain joins TRBV19 and TRBJ1-1; TRBD1 matches 7 bases. This CDR3 has 16 residues. From germline, CDR1 is LNHDA and CDR2 SQIVND (reference sequence). V shed 5 bases and J 3 bases; nucleotides not matched to a gene: 12. Here the CDR3 DNA reads TGTGCCAGTAGTCCCCCGACAGGGATAAGGGACACTGAAGCTTTCTTT. It yields the protein CASSPPTGIRDTEAFF. The full variable domain, its missing parts supplied by reference TRBV19 and TRBJ1-1, is DGGITQSPKYLFRKEGQNVTLSCEQNLNHDAMYWYRQDPGQGLRLIYYSQIVNDFQKGDIAEGYSVSREKKESFPLTVTSAQKNPTAFYLCASSPPTGIRDTEAFFGQGTRLTVV.

The rearrangement joins TRBV5-3 to TRBJ1-6; 8 bases agree with TRBD1. TRBV5-3 is an open reading frame, and its role is uncertain. CDR3 size: 14 residues. V trimming: 2 bases; J trimming: 10 bases; junction bases outside the gene matches: 5. The CDR3 coding sequence is TGTGCCAGAAGCTTCGACAGGGGCGGATCACCCCTCCACTTT. It specifies CARSFDRGGSPLHF.

The chain links TRBV29-1 to TRBJ2-7; 10 bases match TRBD1. The length of the CDR3 is 12 residues. V lost 6 bases and J lost 4; bases outside the gene matches: 3. Germline CDR1 and CDR2: SQVTM and ANQGSEA. The CDR3 here is CSVRTGGYEQYF. The CDR3 coding sequence is TGCAGCGTCCGGACAGGGGGGTACGAGCAGTACTTC.

In this sample, this clone turned up a few times. The chain carries TRBV5-6 and TRBJ2-6; D is unresolved. The CDR3 extends over 14 amino acids. Germline V gene data show CDR1 as SGHDT and CDR2 as YYEEEE. V dropped 5 bases and J dropped 0 bases, with 6 bases sitting between them. CDR3 region: CASSYSSGANVLTF. The CDR3 region has the DNA TGTGCCAGCAGTTACTCCTCTGGGGCCAACGTCCTGACTTTC.

This rearrangement joins TRBV7-2 to TRBJ2-7; no firm D call. The CDR3 extends over 15 amino acids. V was pared by 7 bases and J by 2 bases, with 18 bases between. Germline V gene lookup returns CDR1 SGHTA and CDR2 FQGNSA. CDR3 sequence (DNA): TGTGCCAGCACCCCAACCGAACCTCCTACCTACGAGCAGTACTTC. Translation: CASTPTEPPTYEQYF.